This TCR beta chain derives from a study of T cells in Graves' hyperthyroidism and ophthalmopathy. Regarding the study as a whole: Blood shared most expanded thyroid clonotypes above 0.001. Model predictions of ophthalmopathy came a median about six months before onset.

A note on this clonotype: As yet, its antigen is unknown.

CDR1 SGHRS and CDR2 YFSETQ come from the germline V gene. Trimming removed 2 bases at V and 5 bases at J, with 10 bases between. CDR3 length: 13 residues. The TCR beta CDR3 regions underwent amplification using RNA transcripts as the source. Initially, a first-round RT-PCR of the TCR CDR3 employed the HTBI primer set. TCRdb ran MiXCR on the multiplex PCR reads and lists one entry per CDR3 protein. The table lists around 400,000 distinct CDR3 sequences, less than 20% of them singletons. Diagnosis rested on symptoms, serum thyroxine and TRAb, thyroid ultrasound, and orbital computed tomography. Blood sampling occurred at first hyperthyroidism diagnosis, ahead of any ophthalmopathy symptoms.

Sequenced material: blood. The chain employs TRBV5-1 and TRBJ2-5, with no clear D. The TCR originated in a woman aged 18-30 years with Graves' hyperthyroidism that later progressed to Graves' ophthalmopathy. The CDR3 DNA reads as TGCGCCAGCAGCTTCCGACCCGGGGAGACCCAGTACTTC. As protein: CASSFRPGETQYF. The complete variable domain, with remaining parts taken from reference TRBV5-1 and TRBJ2-5, reads KAGVTQTPRYLIKTRGQQVTLSCSPISGHRSVSWYQQTPGQGLQFLFEYFSETQRNKGNFPGRFSGRQFSNSRSEMNVSTLELGDSALYLCASSFRPGETQYFGPGTRLLVL.